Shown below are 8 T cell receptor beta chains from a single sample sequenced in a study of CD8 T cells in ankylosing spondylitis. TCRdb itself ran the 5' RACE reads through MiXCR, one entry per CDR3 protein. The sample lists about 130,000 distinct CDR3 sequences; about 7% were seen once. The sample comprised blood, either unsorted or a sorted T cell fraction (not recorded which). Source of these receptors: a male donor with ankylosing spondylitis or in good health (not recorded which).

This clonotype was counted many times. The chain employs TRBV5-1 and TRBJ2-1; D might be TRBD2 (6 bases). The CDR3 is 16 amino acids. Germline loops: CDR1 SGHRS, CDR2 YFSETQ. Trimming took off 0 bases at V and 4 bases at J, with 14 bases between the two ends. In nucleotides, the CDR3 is TGCGCCAGCAGCTTGGCCCCGATAGCGGAGTACAATGAGCAGTTCTTC. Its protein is CASSLAPIAEYNEQFF.

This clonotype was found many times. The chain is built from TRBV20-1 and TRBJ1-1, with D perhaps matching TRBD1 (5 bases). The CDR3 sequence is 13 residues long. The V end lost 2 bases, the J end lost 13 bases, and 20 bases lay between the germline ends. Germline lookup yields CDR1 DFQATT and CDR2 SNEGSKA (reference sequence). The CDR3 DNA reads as TGCAGTGCTAGACGGACACCGTCTGAAGGGGTTTTCTTT. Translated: CSARRTPSEGVFF.

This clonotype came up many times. This chain's CDR3 is CSARDTGTGETQYF. In DNA, the CDR3 is TGCAGTGCTAGAGATACCGGGACCGGGGAGACCCAGTACTTC. The chain carries TRBV20-1 and TRBJ2-5; tentatively, D is TRBD1 or TRBD2 (5 bases each). Germline CDR1 DFQATT, CDR2 SNEGSKA (reference sequence). The CDR3 is 14 amino acids. V was clipped by 0 bases and J by 5 bases, with 13 bases between them.

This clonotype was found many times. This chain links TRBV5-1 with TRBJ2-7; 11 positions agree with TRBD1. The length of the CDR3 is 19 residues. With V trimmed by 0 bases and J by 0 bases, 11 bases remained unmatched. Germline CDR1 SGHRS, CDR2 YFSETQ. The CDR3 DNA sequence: TGCGCCAGCAGCTTGGCGGGGACAGGGGGGCGATCTCTCTCCTACGAGCAGTACTTC. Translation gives CASSLAGTGGRSLSYEQYF.

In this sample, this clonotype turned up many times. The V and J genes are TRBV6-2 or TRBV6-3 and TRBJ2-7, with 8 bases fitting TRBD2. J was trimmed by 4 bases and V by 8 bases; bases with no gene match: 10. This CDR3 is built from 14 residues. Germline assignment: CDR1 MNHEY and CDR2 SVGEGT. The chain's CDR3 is CASLRAGGGYEQYF. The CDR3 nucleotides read TGTGCCAGCCTTCGGGCGGGAGGAGGGTACGAGCAGTACTTC.

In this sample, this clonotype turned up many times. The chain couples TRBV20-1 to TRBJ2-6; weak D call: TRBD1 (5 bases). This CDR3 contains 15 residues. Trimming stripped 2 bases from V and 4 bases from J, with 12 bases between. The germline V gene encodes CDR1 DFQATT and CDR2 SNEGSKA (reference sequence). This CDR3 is CSARNPGYGANVLTF. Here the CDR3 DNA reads TGCAGTGCTAGAAACCCAGGGTACGGGGCCAACGTCCTGACTTTC.

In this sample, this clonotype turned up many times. The CDR3 is CASSQDRSLGNEQFF. The CDR3 DNA reads TGTGCCAGCAGCCAAGACAGGTCCCTGGGCAATGAGCAGTTCTTC. The chain combines TRBV14 with TRBJ2-1, with D unresolved. Germline V gives CDR1 SGHDN, CDR2 FVKESK. The CDR3 loop spans 15 amino acids. Trimming stripped 0 bases from V and 6 bases from J, with 12 bases between.

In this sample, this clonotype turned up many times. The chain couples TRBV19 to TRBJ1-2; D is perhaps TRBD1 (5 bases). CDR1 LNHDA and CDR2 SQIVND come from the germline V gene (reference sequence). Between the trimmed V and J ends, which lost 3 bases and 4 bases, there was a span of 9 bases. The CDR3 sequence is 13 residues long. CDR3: CASSMEGFYGYTF. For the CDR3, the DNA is TGTGCCAGTAGTATGGAGGGGTTCTATGGCTACACCTTC. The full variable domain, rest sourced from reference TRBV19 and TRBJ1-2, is DGGITQSPKYLFRKEGQNVTLSCEQNLNHDAMYWYRQDPGQGLRLIYYSQIVNDFQKGDIAEGYSVSREKKESFPLTVTSAQKNPTAFYLCASSMEGFYGYTFGSGTRLTVV.